This is a list of T cell receptor beta chains from one sample in a study of control samples from healthy donors and cancer patients. Libraries were prepared by immunoSEQ multiplex PCR; TCRdb keeps only in-frame clonotypes and omits some of them. The repertoire holds about 140,000 clones, with approximately 86% as singletons. Sequenced: blood. Every receptor here comes from a woman aged 25-40 years in good health. Each CDR3 is given with its conserved first and last residue.

V | CDR3
TRBV11-2 | CASKKRRGTTYNEQFF
TRBV13 | CASSLEASGNQQFF
TRBV5-4 | CASSHQGGETQYF
TRBV24-1 | CATSAGMDTGELFF
TRBV7-2 | CASSLGPGQETQYF
TRBV28 | CASSSLAGEETQYF
TRBV2 | CASSEGGKLGSQHF
TRBV28 | CASSFSSSPLHF
TRBV11-2 | CASSLAPRTGELFF
TRBV9 | CASRWGADDNSPLHF
TRBV14 | CASSQATSGSETQYF
TRBV12-3/TRBV12-4 | CASKPPWYGYTF
TRBV6-5 | CASSSGSGELFF
TRBV5-1 | CASSSQGNYGYTF
TRBV7-9 | CASSFWGDNQPQHF
TRBV9 | CASSVARLAGGRIDTQYF